One and the same sample provided the 29 T cell receptor beta chains below, sequenced in a study of blood T cell repertoires in COVID-19. Clones were sequenced by immunoSEQ multiplex PCR, and TCRdb holds only the in-frame ones, with some missing. The sample contains roughly 190,000 clones, 86% of which appear only once. Sequenced input: peripheral blood. These receptors came from a woman aged 55 to 70 with COVID-19, enrolled during active disease.

The chain combines TRBV11-3 with TRBJ1-5, with D possibly being TRBD1 (5 bases). Trimming left V 5 bases short and J 0 bases short, with 11 bases between. Per germline, CDR1 SGHNT and CDR2 YENEEA. The CDR3 length is 15 residues. The CDR3 DNA reads TGTGCCAGCAGCCTACCGACAGTTAGCAATCAGCCCCAGCATTTT. Translated, it gives CASSLPTVSNQPQHF.

V is TRBV20-1 and J is TRBJ2-1; TRBD2 agrees at 12 bases. The CDR3 runs to 17 residues. The V segment lost 3 bases and the J segment 1 base; nucleotides outside the gene matches: 7. Germline loops: CDR1 DFQATT, CDR2 SNEGSKA (reference sequence). The CDR3 loop is CSASSALAGGSYNEQFF. CDR3 DNA sequence: TGCAGTGCTAGTTCGGCTCTAGCGGGAGGGTCCTACAATGAGCAGTTCTTC.

V is TRBV6-1 and J is TRBJ1-1; a weak D match, TRBD1 (5 bases). V lost 2 bases and J 4 bases, leaving 14 bases between the germline ends. The CDR3 is made up of 15 amino acids. Per the germline V gene, CDR1 is MNHNS and CDR2 is SASEGT. This CDR3 is CASSERTAGGTEAFF. The CDR3 coding sequence is TGTGCCAGCAGTGAAAGGACCGCCGGGGGCACTGAAGCTTTCTTT.

J is TRBJ2-4 and V is TRBV24-1; 7 positions match TRBD2. Germline V lookup: CDR1 KGHDR, CDR2 SFDVKD. Trimming cost V 7 bases and J 1 base; bases outside gene matches: 0. The length of the CDR3 is 13 residues. CDR3 nucleotide sequence: TGTGCCACCAGGGGGGGGGCCAAAAACATTCAGTACTTC. It specifies CATRGGAKNIQYF.

The chain links TRBV7-9 to TRBJ2-7; D unclear. The CDR3 loop spans 14 amino acids. Trimming left V 3 bases short and J 0 bases short, with 9 bases between. The germline CDR1 and CDR2 sequences are SEHNR and FQNEAQ (reference sequence). CDR3 region: CASSFAGSSYEQYF. The CDR3, as DNA: TGTGCCAGCAGCTTTGCAGGAAGCTCCTACGAGCAGTACTTC. Full variable domain (outside the CDR3, taken from reference TRBV7-9 and TRBJ2-7): DTGVSQNPRHKITKRGQNVTFRCDPISEHNRLYWYRQTLGQGPEFLTYFQNEAQLEKSRLLSDRFSAERPKGSFSTLEIQRTEQGDSAMYLCASSFAGSSYEQYFGPGTRLTVT.

The chain is built from TRBV15 and TRBJ1-2; TRBD1 matches at 9 bases. Trimming at V came to 0 bases and at J to 7 bases, leaving 6 bases not matched to a gene. The CDR3 spans 15 residues. CDR1 is LNHNV and CDR2 is YYDKDF in the germline V gene (reference sequence). In DNA form, the CDR3 reads TGTGCCACCAGCAGAGATAGGACAGGGGCGCCTGGCTACACCTTC. Encoded protein: CATSRDRTGAPGYTF. Full variable domain (outside the CDR3, taken from reference TRBV15 and TRBJ1-2): DAMVIQNPRYQVTQFGKPVTLSCSQTLNHNVMYWYQQKSSQAPKLLFHYYDKDFNNEADTPDNFQSRRPNTSFCFLDIRSPGLGDTAMYLCATSRDRTGAPGYTFGSGTRLTVV.

Turning to this clone: A read error may produce the germline difference seen at one junction end. J is TRBJ2-5 and V is TRBV24-1; 7 bases line up with TRBD1. Germline CDR1 KGHDR, CDR2 SFDVKD. The CDR3 is 11 residues long. The CDR3 coding sequence is TGTGCCACCAAGGGACAGTCGACCGCGGACTTC. Protein product: CATKGQSTADF.

The chain carries TRBV3-1 (or the pseudogene TRBV3-2) and TRBJ1-6; D may be TRBD1 (6 bases). V was pared by 4 bases and J by 5 bases, with 18 bases between. Germline V gives CDR1 LGHDT, CDR2 YNNKEL (reference sequence). The length of the CDR3 is 17 residues. The DNA of the CDR3 is TGTGCCAGCAGCCCGGGACAAATTGGAATGGATAATTCACCCCTCCACTTT. It translates to CASSPGQIGMDNSPLHF.

The gene calls are TRBV19 and TRBJ2-7; TRBD2 might be the D (6 bases). CDR1 and CDR2 (germline): LNHDA, SQIVND (reference sequence). The CDR3 contains 13 residues. The V end lost 7 bases, the J end lost 7 bases, and 17 bases lay between the germline ends. CDR3 bases: TGTGCCAGTAATCTTGAAGCCCGGGGGGAGCAGTACTTC. It translates to CASNLEARGEQYF.

This clone has a handful of counts. The rearrangement uses TRBV6-6 and TRBJ1-5; 8 bases line up with TRBD1. The CDR3 has 13 residues. Unmatched junction bases numbered 4, after V lost 6 bases and J lost 6 bases. CDR1 and CDR2 (germline): MNHNY, SVGAGI (reference sequence). The DNA for the CDR3 is TGTGCCAGCAGGGCCGGGACAGGTCAGCCCCAGCATTTT. Encoded protein: CASRAGTGQPQHF.

This clone was counted only a few times. The chain links TRBV10-3 to TRBJ2-3, with TRBD2 matching over 10 bases. The trim removed 0 bases at V and 2 bases at J, leaving 5 bases unmatched. The germline gives CDR1 ENHRY, CDR2 SYGVKD. The CDR3 is 17 residues long. CDR3 amino acids: CAISESLLAGDTDTQYF. The CDR3 DNA follows: TGTGCCATCAGTGAGTCCCTCCTAGCGGGAGACACAGATACGCAGTATTTT.

J is TRBJ1-4 and V is TRBV28; 10 nucleotides line up with TRBD1. Germline CDR1 reads MDHEN; CDR2 reads SYDVKM. The J segment lost 7 bases and the V segment lost 4 bases, leaving 6 bases of the junction unmatched. There are 15 residues in the CDR3. The CDR3 sequence is CASSSGQGVGEKLFF. The CDR3 nucleotides read TGTGCCAGCAGTTCAGGACAGGGGGTTGGTGAAAAACTGTTTTTT.

This clone was seen just once. The rearrangement uses TRBV21-1 and TRBJ1-1. TRBV21-1 is marked as a pseudogene. The CDR3 runs 13 residues. The CDR3 nucleotides are TGTGCCAGCAGCCCGGGTCCCGCCACTGAAGCTTTCTTT. It encodes CASSPGPATEAFF.

The chain recombines TRBV18 with TRBJ1-3; no firm D call. V was trimmed by 0 bases and J by 0 bases, leaving 12 bases between them. CDR3 size: 17 residues. Germline V gives CDR1 KGHSH, CDR2 LQKENI. CDR3 sequence (DNA): TGTGCCAGCTCACCACCTGGAGAATTCAGCTCTGGAAACACCATATATTTT. Encoded protein: CASSPPGEFSSGNTIYF.

The rearrangement uses TRBV18 and TRBJ1-5, with a tentative D call TRBD1 (5 bases). Germline V gene data show CDR1 as KGHSH and CDR2 as LQKENI. With 6 bases removed from V and 6 bases from J, the gap between germline ends came to 15 bases. The CDR3 length is 14 residues. The CDR3 protein is CASSVGVAGQPQHF. The CDR3 region has the DNA TGTGCCAGCTCTGTAGGGGTAGCGGGTCAGCCCCAGCATTTT.

The rearrangement links TRBV11-3 to TRBJ2-1; 10 bases agree with TRBD2. This CDR3 is built from 14 residues. Germline trimming cut 3 bases from V and 5 bases from J; bases unmatched to any gene: 1. Germline CDR1 and CDR2: SGHNT and YENEEA. This CDR3 is CASSFGLADNEQFF. As DNA, the CDR3 is TGTGCCAGCAGCTTTGGACTAGCGGACAATGAGCAGTTCTTC.

The V call is TRBV6-6, the J call TRBJ2-2; 8 positions agree with TRBD1. The trim removed 1 base at V and 5 bases at J, leaving 3 bases unmatched. CDR1 is MNHNY, CDR2 SVGAGI, per germline (reference sequence). This CDR3 spans 15 amino acids. The chain's CDR3 is CASSYWTGITGELFF. The CDR3 coding sequence is TGTGCCAGCAGTTACTGGACAGGGATAACCGGGGAGCTGTTTTTT.

The chain recombines TRBV6-5 with TRBJ1-1; tentatively, D is TRBD1 (5 bases). The V end was cut by 9 bases, the J end by 8 bases, with 16 bases between. The CDR3 is made up of 12 amino acids. Germline V CDR1 and CDR2: MNHEY, SVGAGI. The CDR3 DNA reads as TGTGCCAGTTTCAGACAGACCAACGAAGCTTTCTTT. The encoded protein is CASFRQTNEAFF.

This clone came up a few times. One end of the junction does not line up with germline, which may come from a read error. The chain links TRBV7-7 to TRBJ2-7; TRBD1 aligns across 7 bases. The germline V gene encodes CDR1 SSHAT and CDR2 FNYEAQ (reference sequence). The CDR3 sequence is 15 residues long. The CDR3 protein is CASSPRTGSSYEQYF. In nucleotides, the CDR3 is TGTGCTAGCAGCCCCCGGACAGGAAGCTCCTACGAGCAGTACTTC.

The V and J genes are TRBV28 and TRBJ1-2; D unclear. This CDR3 has 14 amino acids. V was pared by 1 base and J by 3 bases, with 9 bases between. The V gene's germline CDR1 is MDHEN and CDR2 SYDVKM. The CDR3 coding sequence is TGTGCCAGCAGTTTATATCGAGAGTACTATGGCTACACCTTC. Amino acids: CASSLYREYYGYTF.

This clone was seen a single time. This chain connects TRBV11-3 to TRBJ1-6, with a weak D call TRBD1 (6 bases). V lost 5 bases to trimming and J lost 4 bases, with 12 bases between them. Germline V gene lookup returns CDR1 SGHNT and CDR2 YENEEA. The CDR3 has 15 residues. The CDR3 DNA follows: TGTGCCAGCAGCCGGGGGGCCCGGTATAATTCACCCCTCCACTTT. It encodes CASSRGARYNSPLHF.

The chain uses TRBV28 and TRBJ2-3, with a tentative D call TRBD2 (5 bases). Trimming stripped 3 bases from V and 0 bases from J, with 13 bases between. Germline-derived CDR1 and CDR2 are MDHEN and SYDVKM. This CDR3 spans 16 amino acids. CDR3 amino acids: CASSFWGVSSTDTQYF. The CDR3 region has the DNA TGTGCCAGCAGTTTTTGGGGAGTTTCTAGCACAGATACGCAGTATTTT.

This sequence joins TRBV5-1 and TRBJ1-2, with TRBD1 matching over 10 bases. The V gene's germline CDR1 is SGHRS and CDR2 YFSETQ. V lost 4 bases to trimming and J lost 6 bases; unmatched junction nucleotides: 12. The CDR3 consists of 16 residues. The CDR3 reads CASSPTPGQGFDGYTF. The CDR3 nucleotides read TGCGCCAGCAGCCCAACCCCGGGACAGGGGTTCGATGGCTACACCTTC.

The V and J genes are TRBV7-2 and TRBJ2-5; 7 bases map to TRBD1. Germline CDR1 reads SGHTA; CDR2 reads FQGNSA. The CDR3 sequence is 14 residues long. J lost 3 bases, V lost 3 bases, and 4 bases had no gene match. CDR3 coding DNA: TGTGCCAGCAGCTTCAGGACAGGAAAAGAGACCCAGTACTTC. Encoded protein: CASSFRTGKETQYF.

The genes are TRBV6-5 and TRBJ2-7; D perhaps matches TRBD2 (5 bases). V shed 10 bases and J shed 0 bases, with 16 bases lying between them. Germline assignment: CDR1 MNHEY and CDR2 SVGAGI. There are 14 residues in the CDR3. The CDR3 region has the DNA TGTGCCACCTGGGAGCGTGGTAGCTCCTACGAGCAGTACTTC. This sequence encodes CATWERGSSYEQYF.

The V call is TRBV11-3, the J call TRBJ2-5, with D unresolved. There are 14 residues in the CDR3. Per germline, CDR1 SGHNT and CDR2 YENEEA. Trimming stripped 0 bases from V and 3 bases from J, with 8 bases between. This chain's CDR3 is CASSLDPREETQYF. The CDR3 nucleotides are TGTGCCAGCAGCTTAGATCCACGGGAAGAGACCCAGTACTTC.

V and J are TRBV19 and TRBJ1-2; D is undetermined. The V gene's germline CDR1 is LNHDA and CDR2 SQIVND (reference sequence). Trimming stripped 10 bases from V and 3 bases from J, with 6 bases between. This CDR3 region has 10 residues. The CDR3 bases are TGTGCCACCCAGTACTATGGCTACACCTTC. Translated: CATQYYGYTF.

The chain links TRBV7-9 to TRBJ1-2; 7 nucleotides align to TRBD1. From germline, CDR1 is SEHNR and CDR2 FQNEAQ (reference sequence). The length of the CDR3 is 13 residues. With 5 bases clipped from V and 5 bases from J, the junction kept 5 bases outside the gene matches. The CDR3 coding sequence is TGTGCCAGCAGCGTACAGGGGACTTATGGCTACACCTTC. Its protein product is CASSVQGTYGYTF.

The chain combines TRBV30 with TRBJ1-2; no clear D. Germline V lookup: CDR1 GTSNPN, CDR2 SVGIG (reference sequence). Between the trimmed V and J ends, which lost 1 base and 9 bases, there was a span of 12 bases. CDR3 size: 12 residues. CDR3: CAWSGSGLRYTF. The DNA of the CDR3 is TGTGCCTGGAGTGGATCTGGTCTACGCTACACCTTC.